This T cell receptor beta chain is drawn from a study of OX40 agonist ivuxolimab in advanced cancers. TCRdb's copy holds only in-frame clones and misses some; the assay was immunoSEQ multiplex PCR. The sample has tens of thousands of clones; about 89% are singletons. Losses at the gene ends were 0 bases for V and 10 bases for J; bases not matched to a gene: 4. The CDR3 covers 13 residues. The germline V gene has CDR1 SGHRS and CDR2 YFSETQ. As to this clone: This sample includes further DNA sequences coding for the same CDR3.

The sequence came from an adult with an advanced solid tumor such as melanoma, head and neck, liver or kidney cancer. The source material was CD4+ or CD8+ T cells sorted from blood, sampled in a trial of the OX40 agonist ivuxolimab. The chain carries TRBV5-1 and TRBJ2-1; 7 nucleotides align to TRBD2. This chain's CDR3 is CASSLGEGREQFF. The CDR3 nucleotides read TGCGCCAGCAGCTTGGGGGAGGGCCGGGAGCAGTTCTTC.